A single sample gave rise to the 13 T cell receptor beta chains below, sequenced in a study of vaccination effects on CD4 cells after COVID-19. Measured with immunoSEQ multiplex PCR; TCRdb has only the in-frame clones, and not every one. The data contain 35,000 to 50,000 clones, about two thirds of them singletons. Sequencing in the ViraFEST assay came after antigen-specific CD4+ T cells had been expanded with viral peptide pools, which were used to stimulate PBMC. Subsequent to less than eleven days of culture, CD4+ T cells were isolated. The study found no prior SARS-CoV-2 infection in the vaccine recipients, who tested negative for nucleocapsid antibodies. Antigens for these TCRs are unknown. Sequencing was performed on CD4+ T cells from PBMCs cultured with HCoV-OC43 spike peptides, taken before COVID-19 vaccination. Subset denoted: HCoV-OC43 spike overlapping peptide pool stimulation. These receptors were obtained from a human donor who received a COVID-19 vaccine.

V is TRBV4-2 and J is TRBJ2-1; D might be TRBD2 (6 bases). This CDR3 region has 15 residues. The ends were cut back, 3 bases at V and 0 bases at J, with 9 bases in the middle. Germline V gene sequence: CDR1 LGHNA, CDR2 YNFKEQ. The CDR3 loop reads CASSQEGFSYNEQFF. DNA for the CDR3: TGTGCCAGCAGCCAGGAGGGTTTCTCCTACAATGAGCAGTTCTTC.

This chain joins TRBV5-1 and TRBJ2-2; no reliable D call. The CDR3 extends over 13 amino acids. Trimming left V 5 bases short and J 7 bases short, with 12 bases between. CDR1 is SGHRS, CDR2 YFSETQ, per germline. The DNA of the CDR3 is TGCGCCAGCAGTCCTGACCCTTACGGGGAGCTGTTTTTT. This translates into CASSPDPYGELFF.

The J gene is TRBJ1-2, the V gene TRBV29-1; TRBD1 might be the D (6 bases). The CDR3 loop spans 18 amino acids. Germline CDR1 SQVTM, CDR2 ANQGSEA. V was clipped by 4 bases and J by 2 bases, with 26 bases between them. The CDR3 DNA follows: TGCAGCGTTGGTTCGTCGGCAGGGGTAAACCGTCGGAACTATGGCTACACCTTC. Amino acid sequence: CSVGSSAGVNRRNYGYTF.

This chain connects TRBV3-1 (or the pseudogene TRBV3-2) to TRBJ2-7; a possible D gene is TRBD2 (6 bases). The CDR3 extends over 14 amino acids. The germline V and J ends were trimmed by 2 bases and 4 bases, with 12 bases remaining between them. Germline V CDR1 and CDR2: LGHDT, YNNKEL (reference sequence). CDR3 sequence reads: CASSQLAGRYEQYF. The CDR3, as DNA: TGTGCCAGCAGCCAACTGGCAGGGAGGTACGAGCAGTACTTC.

The chain carries TRBV5-1 and TRBJ2-3, with 11 positions matching TRBD2. The length of the CDR3 is 17 residues. The V gene end was trimmed by 3 bases and the J gene end by 0 bases; junction bases not matched to a gene: 6. Germline V CDR1 and CDR2: SGHRS, YFSETQ. The CDR3, as DNA: TGCGCCAGCAGCTCCCGGACTAGCGGGTTTAGCACAGATACGCAGTATTTT. Protein sequence: CASSSRTSGFSTDTQYF.

This clone occurred once. The chain has TRBV19 and TRBJ2-1, with D possibly matching TRBD2 (7 bases). CDR1 is LNHDA and CDR2 is SQIVND in the germline V gene (reference sequence). This CDR3 is built from 13 residues. V dropped 3 bases and J dropped 9 bases, with 12 bases sitting between them. CDR3: CASSIRGGGEQFF. The DNA for the CDR3 is TGTGCCAGTAGTATCAGGGGAGGGGGTGAGCAGTTCTTC.

The gene calls are TRBV6-5 and TRBJ1-1, with D possibly TRBD1 on 5 matching bases. Looked up from germline, CDR1 is MNHEY and CDR2 is SVGAGI. V dropped 6 bases and J dropped 3 bases, with 20 bases sitting between them. The CDR3 is 16 residues long. CDR3 nucleotides: TGTGCCAGCAGCTACCTAAAACGGAGGGGCCACACTGAAGCTTTCTTT. Amino acid sequence: CASSYLKRRGHTEAFF.

Relative to its sample, this clone is medium-sized. The rearrangement uses TRBV7-3 and TRBJ2-3, with 13 bases fitting TRBD2. Germline CDR1 is SGHTA and CDR2 is FQGTGA. The CDR3 sequence is 19 residues long. Losses at the gene ends were 5 bases for V and 4 bases for J; bases not matched to a gene: 15. CDR3 residues: CASSPLGNVGLAGADTQYF. In DNA form, the CDR3 reads TGTGCCAGCAGCCCCCTAGGAAATGTAGGACTAGCGGGAGCAGATACGCAGTATTTT.

The chain carries TRBV5-4 and TRBJ2-1; 11 bases are a match to TRBD1. Germline V gene lookup returns CDR1 SGHNT and CDR2 YYREEE (reference sequence). J was trimmed by 8 bases and V by 4 bases; bases with no gene match: 14. The CDR3 runs to 17 residues. In DNA form, the CDR3 reads TGTGCCAGCAGCCTATACGGGACAGGGGGTTTTAGGGATGAGCAGTTCTTC. Translated: CASSLYGTGGFRDEQFF.

The chain employs TRBV27 and TRBJ1-1; D unclear. The CDR3 is 14 residues long. V shed 1 base and J shed 3 bases, with 9 bases lying between them. From germline, CDR1 is MNHEY and CDR2 SMNVEV (reference sequence). DNA of the CDR3: TGTGCCAGCAGTTTATGGGGTGGGTACACTGAAGCTTTCTTT. This codes for CASSLWGGYTEAFF.

This clone came up many times. The CDR3 protein is CASSFGWEQYF. CDR3 nucleotide sequence: TGTGCCAGCAGTTTTGGTTGGGAGCAGTACTTC. The chain has TRBV12-3 or TRBV12-4 and TRBJ2-7; D unresolved. The V gene lost 3 bases and the J gene lost 7 bases, with 7 bases spanning the gap. The CDR3 extends over 11 amino acids.

Written as DNA, the CDR3 is TGTGCCAGCAGCTTAGAGGGGTTTTATCAGCCCCAGCATTTT. It encodes CASSLEGFYQPQHF. The rearrangement uses TRBV7-9 and TRBJ1-5, with D possibly being TRBD1 (5 bases). The germline V gene encodes CDR1 SEHNR and CDR2 FQNEAQ (reference sequence). V lost 1 base to trimming and J lost 5 bases, with 9 bases between them. The CDR3 runs to 14 residues.

This chain links TRBV7-9 with TRBJ1-4; TRBD1 aligns across 9 bases. The J segment lost 7 bases and the V segment lost 5 bases, leaving 8 bases of the junction unmatched. The CDR3 spans 15 residues. CDR1 and CDR2 (germline): SEHNR, FQNEAQ (reference sequence). CDR3 amino acids: CASSPGDRDGEKLFF. CDR3 DNA sequence: TGTGCCAGCAGCCCCGGGGACAGGGACGGTGAAAAACTGTTTTTT.